A selection of T cell receptor beta chains follows, all from one sample in a study of T-cell reconstitution after alpha-beta-depleted transplantation in children. TCRdb re-called the PCR reads with MiXCR, one entry per CDR3 protein. This sample has some 240,000 distinct CDR3 sequences; 9.7% occur once, and the top ten carry approximately 5.4%. The specimen comprised PBMCs from the stem cell graft donor, sampled from the stem cell graft. The origin of the receptors is a human donor who donated a stem cell graft to a child with SCID. CDR3s include the opening cysteine and the closing phenylalanine or tryptophan. Each record gives: D gene, clone size, V gene, J gene, CDR3 DNA, CDR3 protein. A D gene is named only where the DNA matches it firmly. Not all rows give a size; the values are once, few, many and, for expanded clones, a class.

NA	many	TRBV7-6	TRBJ2-7	TGTGCCAGCAGCTTAGCAGGGGCCATACTAGCTAGGGAAGGAGCAGTAGAGTACTTC	CASSLAGAILAREGAVEYF
TRBD1	few	TRBV2	TRBJ2-1	TGTGCCAGCAGAAAGACAGGGGTAATCAATGAGCAGTTCTTC	CASRKTGVINEQFF
NA	many	TRBV30	TRBJ2-1	TGTGCCTGGAGCCCATTACTGGATGAGCAGTTCTTC	CAWSPLLDEQFF
NA	many	TRBV7-7	TRBJ2-2	TGTGCCAGCAGCTTTGGGCATAACACCGGGGAGCTGTTTTTT	CASSFGHNTGELFF
TRBD1	many	TRBV6-5	TRBJ2-7	TGTGCCAGCAGTTACCGACAGGGGAAAGGCTACGAGCAGTACTTC	CASSYRQGKGYEQYF
NA	many	TRBV5-1	TRBJ1-1	TGCGCCAGCAGCTTGGACCCACCGGGACACCCGAACACTGAAGCTTTCTTT	CASSLDPPGHPNTEAFF
NA	many	TRBV20-1	TRBJ2-1	TGCAGTGCCATCGGGAGCTCCTACAATGAGCAGTTCTTC	CSAIGSSYNEQFF
NA	many	TRBV5-1	TRBJ1-1	TGCGCCAGCAGCGTGGGGGTGAACACTGAAGCTTTCTTT	CASSVGVNTEAFF
NA	many	TRBV5-1	TRBJ2-2	TGCGCCAGCAGTCTGGACTCGAACACCGGGGAGCTGTTTTTT	CASSLDSNTGELFF
NA	many	TRBV5-1	TRBJ2-1	TGCGCCAGCAGCTTGGAGCGGGGTACAGGGTACAATGAGCAGTTCTTC	CASSLERGTGYNEQFF
TRBD1	many	TRBV12-5	TRBJ1-5	TGTGCTAGTGGTTTGGGACAGGGCCCTCAGCCCCAGCATTTT	CASGLGQGPQPQHF
NA	many	TRBV5-1	TRBJ1-5	TGCGCCAGCAGCCCGACAGGACCTTATAGCAATCAGCCCCAGCATTTT	CASSPTGPYSNQPQHF
TRBD2	many	TRBV6-5	TRBJ2-3	TGTGCCAGCAGACCCCACTCCCTAGCGGGGGGCGGAGATACGCAGTATTTT	CASRPHSLAGGGDTQYF
TRBD2	NA	TRBV7-2	TRBJ2-1	TGTGCCAGCAGCCGGACTAGACGACATGAGCAGTTCTTC	CASSRTRRHEQFF
NA	NA	TRBV12-3/TRBV12-4	TRBJ1-1	TGTGCCAGCAGTATGGACAGATTGAACACTGAAGCTTTCTTT	CASSMDRLNTEAFF
NA	many	TRBV5-1	TRBJ1-6	TGCGCCAGCAGCTTGACAGGGAATTCACCCCTCCACTTT	CASSLTGNSPLHF
NA	many	TRBV5-1	TRBJ2-7	TGCGCCAGCAGCTTGGACGCGGGCAAAACATCCTACGAGCAGTACTTC	CASSLDAGKTSYEQYF
TRBD2	few	TRBV7-2	TRBJ2-1	TGTGCCAGCTCCCCCGGGGGGAAGTACAATGAGCAGTTCTTC	CASSPGGKYNEQFF
NA	NA	TRBV20-1	TRBJ1-3	TGCTGTGCTAGAACCCGCGGGGGCGACCAACCGTTTGGTGGAAACACCATATATTTT	CCARTRGGDQPFGGNTIYF
NA	many	TRBV27	TRBJ2-7	TGTGCCAGCAGTTTCGGGGTCGGCTACGAGCAGTACTTC	CASSFGVGYEQYF
NA	many	TRBV2	TRBJ2-1	TGTGCCAGCAGCGCCGGGATGGGTGGTGAGCAGTTCTTC	CASSAGMGGEQFF
NA	many	TRBV5-1	TRBJ2-1	TGCGCCAGCAGCTTGGGTCGGGGGAGCTCCTACAATGAGCAGTTCTTC	CASSLGRGSSYNEQFF
TRBD1	many	TRBV5-1	TRBJ1-4	TGCGCCAGCATGGTGGGACAGCCGAATGAAAAACTGTTTTTT	CASMVGQPNEKLFF
NA	NA	TRBV20-1	TRBJ1-1	TGCAGTGCTAGAGATGGGAGGGGTACTGAAGCTTTCTTT	CSARDGRGTEAFF
NA	many	TRBV27	TRBJ2-3	TGTGCCAGCATCCATTTCCCCGCCCAGGGAGGAGATACGCAGTATTTT	CASIHFPAQGGDTQYF
NA	many	TRBV2	TRBJ1-6	TGTGCCAGCAGCGCAGGAGCCGCTTTGCCCCTCCACTTT	CASSAGAALPLHF
NA	many	TRBV5-6	TRBJ2-7	TGTGCCAGCAGCTTGGAACAGTATGCCTACGAGCAGTACTTC	CASSLEQYAYEQYF
NA	few	TRBV20-1	TRBJ2-7	TGCAGTGCCCCCTCGGGAAACTACGAGCAGTACTTC	CSAPSGNYEQYF
NA	many	TRBV4-3	TRBJ1-1	TGCGCCAGCAGCCAAGATCTCTACAGTTCATGGAACACTGAAGCTTTCTTT	CASSQDLYSSWNTEAFF
NA	many	TRBV5-5	TRBJ2-5	TGTGCCAGCAGCTTACGGCTCACCGGGGTCGTACAAGAGACCCAGTACTTC	CASSLRLTGVVQETQYF
NA	few	TRBV5-6	TRBJ2-5	TGTGCCAGCAGCTTGAGTTCCAGTATGGAGACCCAGTACTTC	CASSLSSSMETQYF
NA	many	TRBV5-1	TRBJ1-6	TGCGCCAGCAGCTCTTTGGGGGAGTCCTATAATTCACCCCTCCACTTT	CASSSLGESYNSPLHF
TRBD1	many	TRBV6-4	TRBJ1-5	TGTGCCAGCCGGGACAGGGACCAGCCCCAGCATTTT	CASRDRDQPQHF
NA	many	TRBV28	TRBJ1-5	TGTGCCAGTGGGGCGGGGGGAAGCAATCAGCCCCAGCATTTT	CASGAGGSNQPQHF
NA	NA	TRBV20-1	TRBJ2-1	TGCAGTGCTGGGGACGGTTACAATGAGCAGTTCTTC	CSAGDGYNEQFF
NA	many	TRBV20-1	TRBJ2-5	TGCAGTGCTCCCTCAGTGTACCAAGAGACCCAGTACTTC	CSAPSVYQETQYF
NA	NA	TRBV9	TRBJ2-2	TGTGCCAGCAGCCCTGGGACCACCGGGGAGCTGTTTTTT	CASSPGTTGELFF
TRBD1	many	TRBV5-1	TRBJ2-5	TGCGCCAGCAGCATGTTGACAGGGGGAATGGAGACCCAGTACTTC	CASSMLTGGMETQYF
NA	NA	TRBV7-8	TRBJ1-1	TGTGCCAGCAGCCAGACGGGAAGAATTAACACTGAAGCTTTCTTT	CASSQTGRINTEAFF
TRBD2	many	TRBV12-3/TRBV12-4	TRBJ2-7	TGTGCCAGCAGTTTTGGGCTAGCGGGGAACTACGAGCAGTACTTC	CASSFGLAGNYEQYF